This T cell receptor beta chain came from a study of blood T cell repertoires in COVID-19 (dated by TCRdb to between 2020 and 2021). With regard to the full study: Collaborator samples came from the United States, Italy and Spain and covered acute and convalescent phases of COVID-19. Samples were obtained from the ongoing ImmuneRACE study (first 160 participants) and from roughly 1,300 subjects provided by 6 global collaborators. Where available, HLA class I and class II types were taken from metadata supplied by the sample provider and were not determined by assay-based typing. The material from the prospective study consisted of cDNA or gDNA derived from T cells, B-cell-depleted T cells, or PBMCs. Nearly every sample came with metadata listing a de-identified subject ID, COVID-19 status, age in years and sex. The repertoires were released in a freely available public database meant as a resource for research on the immune response to SARS-CoV-2. Deeply sampled blood TCRbeta repertoires from subjects exposed to, actively infected with, or recovered from COVID-19 were included in the dataset. Overall results and qualifications from the work: Clinical and demographic metadata were provided uncurated, with the amount varying by source and participant.

This clone was seen more than once but under ten times. Its binding antigen is unknown. Within one base of it there is no much larger clone, and no base qualities were kept. The same CDR3 can be traced to other DNA sequences in this sample. V loses 2 bases, J loses 4 bases, and the germline ends lie 9 bases apart. The CDR3 covers 14 residues, taking in both the cysteine and the phenylalanine. The kept DNA is CDR3 alone, 42 bases in frame from the first base. CDR1 and CDR2, looked up from the germline V gene (reference sequence), are LGHDT and YNNKEL. Collaborating institutions collected whole blood in K2EDTA tubes following their own protocols. For TCRbeta analysis, collaborators shipped samples in one of three forms: frozen whole blood, isolated PBMCs, or DNA extracted from either of those sample types. TCRbeta CDR3 regions were amplified from genomic DNA using the immunoSEQ Assay, a bias-controlled multiplex PCR. Regarding the original processing steps: Within the assay, amplification of reference gene primers was used to estimate how many nucleated cells each sample contained. To quantify the absolute abundance of each unique TCRbeta CDR3 rearrangement, sequence reads were collapsed and filtered. For each sample, productive Simpson clonality was calculated as the square root of Simpson's diversity index across productive rearrangements. Sourced from immuneACCESS, this table was stored by TCRdb with only in-frame sequences that have V and J called. A share of the clones is absent; for the studies checked, an unresolved V gene accounts for under half, and the remainder has no known explanation. V and J calls and clone size are as listed in that table; D and trimming were resolved from the DNA. In this sample the table shows about 160,000 clones, 76% of which occur a single time. Of the sample, roughly 3.5% is held by the ten largest clones.

Sequencing used peripheral blood. The sequence came from an elderly woman with acute or convalescent COVID-19. Here the chain combines TRBV3-1 (or the pseudogene TRBV3-2) and TRBJ1-5, with the D gene not confidently named. The CDR3 region has the sequence CASSQSGGNQPQHF. The DNA is TGTGCCAGCAGCCAATCCGGCGGAAATCAGCCCCAGCATTTT.